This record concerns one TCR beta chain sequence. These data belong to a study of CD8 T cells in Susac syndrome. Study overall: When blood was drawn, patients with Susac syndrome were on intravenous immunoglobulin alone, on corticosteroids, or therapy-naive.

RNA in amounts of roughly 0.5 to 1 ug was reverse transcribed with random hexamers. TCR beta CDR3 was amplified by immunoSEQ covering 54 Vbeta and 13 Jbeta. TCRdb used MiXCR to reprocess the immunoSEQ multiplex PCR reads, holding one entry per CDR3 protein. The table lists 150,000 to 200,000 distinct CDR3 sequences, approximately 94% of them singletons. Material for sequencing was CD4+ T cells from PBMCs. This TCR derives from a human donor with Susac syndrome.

The CDR3 loop is CASSQRQGARDYGYTF. In nucleotides, the CDR3 is TGTGCCAGCAGCCAACGACAGGGGGCTCGGGACTATGGCTACACCTTC. The V and J genes are TRBV14 and TRBJ1-2, with 10 bases aligning to TRBD1. Germline V lookup: CDR1 SGHDN, CDR2 FVKESK. V lost 2 bases to trimming and J lost 3 bases; unmatched junction nucleotides: 6. This CDR3 has 16 amino acids.